A selection of T cell receptor beta chains follows, all from one sample in a study of T cell responses to AZD1222 COVID-19 vaccine. TCRdb's table, derived via immunoSEQ multiplex PCR, lists solely in-frame clones and lacks some. The sample consists of about 120,000 clones, about 92% of them appearing once. This specimen consisted of peripheral blood, obtained 28 days after the second AZD1222 dose. All receptors come from an adult who received the AZD1222 COVID-19 vaccine. Both conserved end residues are part of each CDR3.

cdr3_aa	j_call	v_call
CASSISDRAQPQHF	TRBJ1-5	TRBV19
CASSTKAGVTDTQYF	TRBJ2-3	TRBV7-2
CASSHGQGGIAEAFF	TRBJ1-1	TRBV3-1/TRBV3-2
CASSENPQGVFQPQHF	TRBJ1-5	TRBV6-1
CASSFSGPYEQYF	TRBJ2-7	TRBV28
CASSRGGEQYF	TRBJ2-7	TRBV7-6
CASSVGTLHTQYF	TRBJ2-3	TRBV9
CASSFSISQGWEQYF	TRBJ2-7	TRBV7-2
CASSLQGAVGAQAFF	TRBJ1-1	TRBV7-9
CASSLGPGGFGTEAFF	TRBJ1-1	TRBV11-2
CASSENGVQQPQHF	TRBJ1-5	TRBV6-1
CASSLDRGRFYEQYF	TRBJ2-7	TRBV7-2
CASSGQGLGELFF	TRBJ2-2	TRBV2
CASSDGTPFDSYNSPLHF	TRBJ1-6	TRBV6-1
CASSQDRTGGYGYTF	TRBJ1-2	TRBV4-1
CASSGVEAFF	TRBJ1-1	TRBV9